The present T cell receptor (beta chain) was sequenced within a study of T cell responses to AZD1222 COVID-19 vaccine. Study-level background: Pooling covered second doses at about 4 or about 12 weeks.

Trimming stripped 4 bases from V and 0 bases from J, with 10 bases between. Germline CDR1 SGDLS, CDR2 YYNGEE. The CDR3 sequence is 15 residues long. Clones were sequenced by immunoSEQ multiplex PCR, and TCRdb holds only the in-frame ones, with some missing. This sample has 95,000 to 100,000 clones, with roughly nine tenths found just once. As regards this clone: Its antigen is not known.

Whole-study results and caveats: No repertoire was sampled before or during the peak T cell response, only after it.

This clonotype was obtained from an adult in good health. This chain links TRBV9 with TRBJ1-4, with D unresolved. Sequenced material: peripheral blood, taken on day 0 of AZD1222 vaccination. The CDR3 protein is CASSPEAATNEKLFF. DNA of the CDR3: TGTGCCAGCAGCCCAGAGGCCGCAACTAATGAAAAACTGTTTTTT.